These T cell receptor beta chains were read from a single sample in a study of cytomegalovirus exposure and HLA in healthy donors. The table came from immunoSEQ multiplex PCR; TCRdb's copy has only in-frame clones and leaves some out. The table includes some 77,000 clones, roughly 80% detected once. Specimen: PBMCs. Source of these receptors: a woman in her 40s in good health and CMV-seropositive. CDR3s include the opening cysteine and the closing phenylalanine or tryptophan. Each record gives: J gene, clone size, D gene, V gene, CDR3 protein, CDR3 DNA. A D gene is named only where the DNA matches it firmly. Only some rows state a clone size, as once, few, many or a class for expanded clones.

>TRBJ2-5|once|TRBD2|TRBV7-9
CASSSRAGGTETQYF
TGTGCCAGCAGCTCACGGGCGGGGGGCACAGAGACCCAGTACTTC
>TRBJ1-5|.|.|TRBV6-5
CASSYSGGGAQPQHF
TGTGCCAGCAGTTACTCGGGAGGGGGAGCTCAGCCCCAGCATTTT
>TRBJ1-2|.|.|TRBV6-1
CASSGGSNYGYTF
TGTGCCTCGAGCGGAGGTTCAAACTATGGCTACACCTTC
>TRBJ2-3|.|.|TRBV2
CASSEASTDTQYF
TGTGCCAGCAGTGAGGCCAGCACAGATACGCAGTATTTT
>TRBJ1-2|once|.|TRBV7-2
CASSLFEGANYGYTF
TGTGCCAGCAGCTTATTCGAGGGAGCTAACTATGGCTACACCTTC
>TRBJ1-1|.|.|TRBV28
CASSFSGGPAFF
TGTGCCAGCAGTTTTAGCGGGGGGCCAGCTTTCTTT
>TRBJ1-1|.|TRBD1|TRBV28
CASSLTGKNTEAFF
TGTGCCAGCAGCCTGACAGGGAAGAACACTGAAGCTTTCTTT
>TRBJ1-2|.|TRBD1|TRBV30
CASRTGGQMGYTF
TGTGCCAGCCGGACAGGGGGTCAGATGGGCTACACCTTC
>TRBJ1-1|.|.|TRBV6-1
CASRPRATEAFF
TGTGCCAGCAGACCCAGGGCTACTGAAGCTTTCTTT
>TRBJ1-5|.|.|TRBV30
CAWSAGLGNQPQHF
TGTGCCTGGAGTGCGGGGTTGGGCAATCAGCCCCAGCATTTT
>TRBJ2-3|once|.|TRBV28
CASSSNTDTQYF
TGTGCCAGCAGTTCTAACACAGATACGCAGTATTTT
>TRBJ2-3|.|TRBD1|TRBV5-1
CASSFSTGADTQYF
TGCGCCAGCAGCTTCTCGACAGGGGCAGATACGCAGTATTTT
>TRBJ2-5|.|TRBD1|TRBV6-5
CASSYSRTGVVETQYF
TGTGCCAGCAGTTACTCTCGGACAGGGGTGGTGGAGACCCAGTACTTC
>TRBJ1-4|.|.|TRBV2
CATMTVGANEKLFF
TGTGCCACCATGACAGTGGGCGCTAATGAAAAACTGTTTTTT
>TRBJ2-7|.|TRBD1|TRBV6-6
CASSRGQHYEQYF
TGTGCCAGCAGTCGGGGACAGCACTACGAGCAGTACTTC
>TRBJ2-4|.|.|TRBV14
CASSQDAGPGVRNIQYF
TGTGCCAGCAGCCAAGATGCGGGACCGGGGGTCCGGAACATTCAGTACTTC
>TRBJ2-7|.|TRBD1|TRBV29-1
CSVSQGGPSSYEQYF
TGCAGCGTTTCACAAGGGGGCCCTAGCTCCTACGAGCAGTACTTC
>TRBJ2-1|.|.|TRBV7-9
CATKRGGARGNEQFF
TGTGCCACAAAGCGAGGGGGAGCCCGGGGCAATGAGCAGTTCTTC
>TRBJ2-7|many|.|TRBV2
CASSQANYEQYF
TGTGCCAGCAGTCAGGCTAACTACGAGCAGTACTTC
>TRBJ2-2|.|TRBD1|TRBV30
CAFYRGLSTGELFF
TGTGCCTTTTACAGGGGGCTCTCTACCGGGGAGCTGTTTTTT
>TRBJ2-7|.|TRBD2|TRBV19
CASSIPRGGSSYEQYF
TGTGCCAGTAGTATTCCCCGCGGGGGGAGCTCCTACGAGCAGTACTTC
>TRBJ2-1|.|TRBD2|TRBV5-1
CASSQTSGGSYNEQFF
TGCGCCAGCAGCCAAACTAGCGGGGGCTCCTACAATGAGCAGTTCTTC
>TRBJ2-5|.|TRBD2|TRBV5-5
CASSLATSGGVETQYF
TGTGCCAGCAGCTTGGCGACTAGCGGGGGGGTTGAGACCCAGTACTTC
>TRBJ1-1|.|TRBD1|TRBV5-1
CASRSPNRGTEAFF
TGCGCCAGCAGAAGTCCCAACAGGGGAACTGAAGCTTTCTTT
>TRBJ1-6|.|.|TRBV27
CASSGSEGSSYNSPLHF
TGTGCCAGCTCCGGAAGCGAGGGAAGCTCCTATAATTCACCCCTCCACTTT
>TRBJ1-4|.|TRBD1|TRBV29-1
CSVMKTGSNEKLFF
TGCAGCGTGATGAAGACAGGGAGTAATGAAAAACTGTTTTTT
>TRBJ2-3|.|TRBD2|TRBV4-2
CASTQVLAGNYRTDTQYF
TGTGCCAGCACCCAAGTCCTAGCGGGGAACTATCGCACAGATACGCAGTATTTT
>TRBJ1-1|.|.|TRBV2
CASSAQVYTEAFF
TGTGCCAGCAGTGCTCAGGTTTACACTGAAGCTTTCTTT
>TRBJ2-7|.|.|TRBV5-4
CASSLESNYEQYF
TGTGCCAGCAGCTTGGAATCTAACTACGAGCAGTACTTC
>TRBJ2-7|.|TRBD1|TRBV5-6
CASSLAPGQVLFPYEQYF
TGTGCCAGCAGCTTGGCCCCGGGACAGGTTTTGTTTCCCTACGAGCAGTACTTC
>TRBJ2-5|.|.|TRBV7-9
CASSLPGQETQYF
TGTGCCAGCAGCTTACCAGGTCAAGAGACCCAGTACTTC
>TRBJ1-2|.|TRBD1|TRBV7-8
CASSPGQGNYGYTF
TGTGCCAGCAGCCCGGGACAGGGGAACTATGGCTACACCTTC
>TRBJ1-5|.|.|TRBV4-1
CASSQENQGTRQHF
TGCGCCAGCAGCCAAGAAAACCAGGGGACACGCCAGCATTTT
>TRBJ1-1|.|TRBD1|TRBV4-1
CASSQERGQANTEAFF
TGCGCCAGCAGCCAAGAGAGGGGGCAGGCGAACACTGAAGCTTTCTTT
>TRBJ1-2|once|TRBD1|TRBV13
CASAGQGGNYGYTF
TGTGCCAGCGCTGGACAGGGTGGGAACTATGGCTACACCTTC
>TRBJ2-7|.|TRBD1|TRBV7-2
CASRPSGQGIYEQYF
TGTGCCAGCAGACCGTCGGGACAGGGGATCTACGAGCAGTACTTC
>TRBJ2-7|.|.|TRBV7-9
CASSQLGYSYEQYF
TGTGCCAGCAGCCAACTAGGATACTCCTACGAGCAGTACTTC
>TRBJ2-7|.|.|TRBV6-1
CASSAGRSYEQYF
TGTGCCAGCAGTGCAGGGCGCTCCTACGAGCAGTACTTC
>TRBJ1-6|.|TRBD1|TRBV7-9
CASSLAWGQGNPPLHF
TGTGCCAGCAGCTTAGCGTGGGGACAGGGGAACCCACCCCTCCACTTT
>TRBJ1-4|.|.|TRBV6-5
CASSTRGARGKLFF
TGTGCCAGCAGCACACGGGGGGCCCGGGGGAAACTGTTTTTT
>TRBJ1-4|.|TRBD1|TRBV30
CAGGTARNEKLFF
TGTGCCGGGGGGACAGCCCGTAATGAAAAACTGTTTTTT
>TRBJ2-1|.|.|TRBV28
CASSLLQGAYNEQFF
TGTGCCAGCAGTTTGTTACAGGGAGCTTACAATGAGCAGTTCTTC
>TRBJ1-1|once|.|TRBV6-1
CASSEDPAGMQAFF
TGTGCCAGCAGTGAAGACCCGGCGGGGATGCAAGCTTTCTTT
>TRBJ2-5|.|TRBD2|TRBV6-1
CASSDLAGGFETQYF
TGTGCCAGCAGTGATTTAGCGGGGGGCTTTGAGACCCAGTACTTC
>TRBJ2-3|.|TRBD2|TRBV30
CAWTGGDTQYF
TGTGCCTGGACGGGGGGAGATACGCAGTATTTT
>TRBJ2-7|.|TRBD1|TRBV27
CASSPLQGTYEQYF
TGTGCCAGCAGTCCGCTACAGGGGACCTACGAGCAGTACTTC
>TRBJ2-2|once|TRBD1|TRBV6-5
CASSYSRGRKSGELFF
TGTGCCAGCAGTTACTCCAGGGGGCGTAAAAGCGGGGAGCTGTTTTTT
>TRBJ1-2|.|.|TRBV5-4
CASTRTGSAGGYTF
TGTGCCAGCACCCGGACCGGGTCGGCGGGAGGCTACACCTTC
>TRBJ1-1|.|.|TRBV2
CASREDRDTEAFF
TGTGCCAGCAGGGAAGACCGAGACACTGAAGCTTTCTTT
>TRBJ1-2|.|.|TRBV6-6
CASSYPGSMYTF
TGTGCCAGCAGTTACCCGGGTAGTATGTACACCTTC
>TRBJ1-2|.|.|TRBV18
CASSPRAENYGYTF
TGTGCCAGCTCACCACGGGCAGAAAACTATGGCTACACCTTC
>TRBJ1-4|.|TRBD1|TRBV5-5
CASSPGQVNEKLFF
TGTGCCAGCAGCCCGGGACAGGTTAATGAAAAACTGTTTTTT